Described below is a single T cell receptor beta chain sequence and its context. Its target is not known. These data come from a study of shared clonotypes between healthy human individuals. Regarding the study as a whole: Exclusively blood specimens were collected; tissue repertoires likely differ.

Only CD45RO-negative cells positively selected for CCR7 counted as naive CD8 cells, so terminally differentiated effector memory CD45RA+ cells were excluded. The germline V gene has CDR1 SGHDT and CDR2 YYEEEE. The V end lost 2 bases, the J end lost 4 bases, and 18 bases lay between the germline ends. The CDR3 is 16 amino acids. Some clones are missing from TCRdb's copy, which holds only in-frame ones; the method was immunoSEQ multiplex PCR. Among 560,000 or so clones listed, 95% to 96% were seen once. The receptor's source is a woman in her twenties or thirties in good health. The chain joins TRBV5-6 to TRBJ1-2, with D possibly being TRBD1 (5 bases). The specimen sequenced was naive CD8+ T cells sorted from blood. CDR3 DNA: TGTGCCAGCAGCTTAGTAGCTGGGGGGAGTAGCTATGGCTACACCTTC. It specifies CASSLVAGGSSYGYTF. Drawing the rest from reference TRBV5-6 and TRBJ1-2, the complete variable domain is DAGVTQSPTHLIKTRGQQVTLRCSPKSGHDTVSWYQQALGQGPQFIFQYYEEEERQRGNFPDRFSGHQFPNYSSELNVNALLLGDSALYLCASSLVAGGSSYGYTFGSGTRLTVV.